One sample yielded the 30 T cell receptor beta chains listed below, sequenced in a study of cytomegalovirus exposure and HLA in healthy donors. The primer mix had 60 Vbeta and 13 Jbeta primers. Assay used: immunoSEQ multiplex PCR; TCRdb lists only in-frame clones, some missing. The sample lists approximately 140,000 clones; roughly 79% were seen once. The sequencing sample was made of PBMCs. The origin of the receptors is a boy aged 2 to 10 in good health and CMV-seronegative.

This rearrangement joins TRBV7-3 to TRBJ2-3; 14 bases fit TRBD2. Germline V gene sequence: CDR1 SGHTA, CDR2 FQGTGA. The CDR3 has 16 amino acids. Trimming cost V 5 bases and J 6 bases; bases outside gene matches: 7. Written as DNA, the CDR3 is TGTGCCAGCAGCGTGACTAGCGGGGGGGCTGGGGATACGCAGTATTTT. It encodes CASSVTSGGAGDTQYF.

This clone has just a few counts. J is TRBJ2-7 and V is TRBV27; D not resolved. The CDR3 is 14 residues long. CDR1 and CDR2 (germline): MNHEY, SMNVEV (reference sequence). Trimming pared 0 bases from V and 3 bases from J, leaving 9 bases between. The CDR3 region has the DNA TGTGCCAGCAGTTTATCTGCAGCTAGCTACGAGCAGTACTTC. Its protein is CASSLSAASYEQYF.

V usage is TRBV7-9 and J usage is TRBJ2-5; TRBD2 aligns across 10 bases. The CDR3 has 15 residues. The trim removed 5 bases at V and 1 base at J, leaving 4 bases unmatched. In germline, CDR1 is SEHNR, CDR2 FQNEAQ (reference sequence). CDR3 nucleotides: TGTGCCAGCAGCCCCCGGACTAGCGGCCAAGAGACCCAGTACTTC. It yields the protein CASSPRTSGQETQYF.

The rearrangement joins TRBV19 to TRBJ1-5; D unclear. Germline V lookup: CDR1 LNHDA, CDR2 SQIVND (reference sequence). This CDR3 is 15 amino acids long. The V and J ends lost 2 bases and 7 bases respectively, with 15 bases between them. The CDR3 sequence: CASSIRRELRQPQHF. CDR3 coding DNA: TGTGCCAGTAGTATACGGCGGGAACTGCGGCAGCCCCAGCATTTT.

J is TRBJ2-1 and V is TRBV6-1, with 9 positions matching TRBD2. CDR1 is MNHNS and CDR2 is SASEGT in the germline V gene. CDR3 length equals 15 residues. Losses at the gene ends were 0 bases for V and 5 bases for J; bases not matched to a gene: 2. In nucleotides, the CDR3 is TGTGCCAGCAGTGAAGCAAGCGGGGGGCACAATGAGCAGTTCTTC. It encodes CASSEASGGHNEQFF.

V usage is TRBV5-4 and J usage is TRBJ1-1; TRBD1 might be the D (5 bases). Germline V gene sequence: CDR1 SGHNT, CDR2 YYREEE (reference sequence). V was cut by 2 bases and J by 10 bases, with 18 bases left in between. This CDR3 spans 14 amino acids. CDR3 region: CASSLTGSLGGAFF. In nucleotides, the CDR3 is TGTGCCAGCAGCTTAACAGGCAGTCTAGGTGGAGCTTTCTTT.

The chain has TRBV7-3 and TRBJ1-1; D is ambiguous. CDR1 and CDR2 (germline): SGHTA, FQGTGA. The ends were cut back, 5 bases at V and 11 bases at J, with 18 bases in the middle. The CDR3 has 13 residues. CDR3 in DNA: TGTGCCAGCAGCAGCCCTGGGAGGACTGGGGCTTTCTTT. This sequence encodes CASSSPGRTGAFF.

This clone was counted once. The chain is built from TRBV19 and TRBJ2-1; a possible D gene is TRBD2 (6 bases). The CDR3 loop spans 17 amino acids. Trimming left V 7 bases short and J 6 bases short, with 25 bases between. Germline V gene sequence: CDR1 LNHDA, CDR2 SQIVND (reference sequence). The chain's CDR3 is CASTTRGGGAVGNEQFF. The CDR3 DNA is TGTGCCAGTACAACCCGGGGAGGCGGAGCCGTGGGCAATGAGCAGTTCTTC.

The chain recombines TRBV5-1 with TRBJ1-1; D is ambiguous. Trimming cost V 8 bases and J 7 bases, with 15 bases left between them. The CDR3 has 12 residues. Germline V gene data show CDR1 as SGHRS and CDR2 as YFSETQ. The CDR3 reads CASQLTGSEAFF. CDR3 nucleotides: TGCGCCAGTCAACTTACCGGGAGTGAAGCTTTCTTT.

This sequence joins TRBV19 and TRBJ2-1, with TRBD1 identical over 9 bases. This CDR3 comprises 14 residues. V dropped 7 bases and J dropped 4; count of bases not matched to a gene: 5. Germline V gives CDR1 LNHDA, CDR2 SQIVND (reference sequence). For the CDR3, the DNA is TGTGCCAGTAACAGGGACAGGGAATACAATGAGCAGTTCTTC. Translating it yields CASNRDREYNEQFF.

A single count supports this clone. The chain combines TRBV7-2 with TRBJ2-7; 7 bases line up with TRBD2. The CDR3 is made up of 15 amino acids. The J segment lost 1 base and the V segment lost 6 bases, leaving 9 bases of the junction unmatched. From germline, CDR1 is SGHTA and CDR2 FQGNSA. CDR3 protein: CASSDPGTNSYEQYF. CDR3 DNA: TGTGCCAGCAGTGATCCCGGGACTAATTCCTACGAGCAGTACTTC.

The chain joins TRBV4-1 to TRBJ2-2; D not certain. Germline V gene data show CDR1 as MGHRA and CDR2 as YSYEKL. The germline V and J ends were trimmed by 1 base and 1 base, with 7 bases remaining between them. There are 15 residues in the CDR3. The CDR3 spells CASSQVERNTGELFF. Here the CDR3 DNA reads TGCGCCAGCAGCCAAGTCGAGAGGAACACCGGGGAGCTGTTTTTT.

The chain has TRBV30 and TRBJ1-5; 8 nucleotides agree with TRBD1. CDR3 length: 15 amino acids. The V gene end was trimmed by 2 bases and the J gene end by 2 bases; junction bases not matched to a gene: 5. The germline CDR1 and CDR2 sequences are GTSNPN and SVGIG (reference sequence). As DNA, the CDR3 is TGTGCCTGGAGTCAGGGGGCAGGAGGCAATCAGCCCCAGCATTTT. Translated: CAWSQGAGGNQPQHF. The full variable domain, its missing parts supplied by reference TRBV30 and TRBJ1-5, is SQTIHQWPATLVQPVGSPLSLECTVEGTSNPNLYWYRQAAGRGLQLLFYSVGIGQISSEVPQNLSASRPQDRQFILSSKKLLLSDSGFYLCAWSQGAGGNQPQHFGDGTRLSIL.

The genes are TRBV15 and TRBJ2-7, with TRBD2 as a possible D gene (5 bases). V was cut by 0 bases and J by 4 bases, with 22 bases left in between. Germline CDR1 is LNHNV and CDR2 is YYDKDF (reference sequence). This CDR3 region has 18 residues. The CDR3, as DNA: TGTGCCACCAGCAGAGATGGAGGACGAATCCCTCCCAGGTACGAGCAGTACGTC. Translated, it gives CATSRDGGRIPPRYEQYV.

The chain has TRBV13 and TRBJ1-2, with TRBD1 matching over 8 bases. The germline V gene encodes CDR1 PRHDT and CDR2 FYEKMQ (reference sequence). There are 15 residues in the CDR3. The V gene end was trimmed by 5 bases and the J gene end by 3 bases; junction bases not matched to a gene: 8. The CDR3 DNA reads TGTGCCAGCAGCGCAACCGGACAGGGTCACTATGGCTACACCTTC. As protein: CASSATGQGHYGYTF.

The J gene is TRBJ2-3, the V gene TRBV27; no clear D gene. CDR1 is MNHEY, CDR2 SMNVEV, per germline (reference sequence). The CDR3 has 15 residues. With 6 bases removed from V and 6 bases from J, the gap between germline ends came to 19 bases. This CDR3 reads CASSRPGFVRDTQYF. The CDR3 DNA is TGTGCCAGCAGCCGCCCCGGTTTCGTCAGGGATACGCAGTATTTT.

About this clone: A read error may account for a junction end that differs from germline. The V call is TRBV6-9, the J call TRBJ1-6, with D possibly TRBD1 on 5 matching bases. The CDR3 contains 16 residues. CDR1 MNHGY and CDR2 SVAAGI come from the germline V gene. CDR3 bases: TGTGCCAGCAGTAATTCCGGACGGGGGTATAATTCACCCCTCCACTTT. Encoded protein: CASSNSGRGYNSPLHF.

With regard to this clone: One end of the junction fails to match germline, which may point to a read error. This chain connects TRBV6-7 to TRBJ1-2; D perhaps matches TRBD1 (5 bases). TRBV6-7 is an open reading frame, and its role is uncertain. This CDR3 is 11 amino acids long. The CDR3 loop is CASSYSRWSGF. The CDR3 nucleotides are TGTGCCAGCAGTTACTCGAGGTGGTCAGGGTTC.

This rearrangement joins TRBV19 to TRBJ1-1; D not certain. The germline gives CDR1 LNHDA, CDR2 SQIVND (reference sequence). Trimming cost V 3 bases and J 7 bases, with 9 bases left between them. The CDR3 contains 12 residues. The CDR3 sequence is CASSMSPYEAFF. CDR3 in DNA: TGTGCCAGTAGTATGTCCCCTTATGAAGCTTTCTTT.

The chain recombines TRBV5-6 with TRBJ1-6, with 7 bases identical to TRBD1. V was clipped by 0 bases and J by 7 bases; unmatched bases: 7. CDR1 and CDR2 from the germline V gene are SGHDT and YYEEEE. The CDR3 is 16 residues long. CDR3 in amino acids: CASSLGGTAKNSPLHF. Written as DNA, the CDR3 is TGTGCCAGCAGCTTGGGGGGGACAGCGAAGAATTCACCCCTCCACTTT.

CDR3 sequence: CASSFSGGRETQYF. DNA for the CDR3: TGTGCCAGCAGCTTTAGCGGGGGGCGGGAGACCCAGTACTTC. The chain employs TRBV7-9 and TRBJ2-5; 10 bases agree with TRBD2. Germline V gives CDR1 SEHNR, CDR2 FQNEAQ (reference sequence). The CDR3 totals 14 residues. The V and J ends lost 3 bases and 5 bases, in that order; junction bases with no gene match: 3. Combining the CDR3 with reference TRBV7-9 and TRBJ2-5 gives the whole variable domain DTGVSQNPRHKITKRGQNVTFRCDPISEHNRLYWYRQTLGQGPEFLTYFQNEAQLEKSRLLSDRFSAERPKGSFSTLEIQRTEQGDSAMYLCASSFSGGRETQYFGPGTRLLVL.

Concerning this clone: This sample also contains other DNA sequences that code for the same CDR3. The chain links TRBV7-9 to TRBJ1-1; 9 nucleotides align to TRBD1. V lost 6 bases to trimming and J lost 1 base; unmatched junction nucleotides: 6. The CDR3 spans 15 residues. Looked up from germline, CDR1 is SEHNR and CDR2 is FQNEAQ (reference sequence). As DNA, the CDR3 is TGTGCCAGCAGACCACGGGACAGGGAGAACACTGAAGCTTTCTTT. Translated, it gives CASRPRDRENTEAFF.

The chain is built from TRBV5-5 and TRBJ2-7; a weak D match, TRBD2 (7 bases). The germline gives CDR1 SGHKS, CDR2 YYEKEE (reference sequence). The CDR3 has 15 residues. Trimming shortened V by 1 base and J by 3 bases, and 14 bases separated the two germline ends. CDR3 DNA sequence: TGTGCCAGCAGCTTGATGGGGGGGCAGAACTACGAGCAGTACTTC. As protein: CASSLMGGQNYEQYF.

The CDR3 nucleotides read TGTGCCATCAGTGATGGACAGTCCCACAATGAGCAGTTCTTC. It is translated as CAISDGQSHNEQFF. The chain combines TRBV10-3 with TRBJ2-1; D might be TRBD1 (6 bases). V shed 3 bases and J shed 5 bases, with 11 bases lying between them. Germline V lookup: CDR1 ENHRY, CDR2 SYGVKD. The CDR3 is made up of 14 amino acids.

The chain joins TRBV29-1 to TRBJ2-3; D remains unclear. There are 11 residues in the CDR3. Trimming took off 2 bases at V and 8 bases at J, with 8 bases between the two ends. CDR1 SQVTM and CDR2 ANQGSEA come from the germline V gene. The DNA of the CDR3 is TGCAGCGTTGAAATTTCGGTTACGCAGTATTTT. Its protein is CSVEISVTQYF.

This clone was detected a few times. The genes are TRBV4-1 and TRBJ1-5; unclear D gene. Trimming cost V 2 bases and J 9 bases, with 11 bases left between them. This CDR3 has 13 residues. CDR1 and CDR2 from the germline V gene are MGHRA and YSYEKL. CDR3 in amino acids: CASSQPGRPPQHF. CDR3 coding DNA: TGCGCCAGCAGCCAACCCGGGAGGCCGCCCCAGCATTTT.

The chain carries TRBV19 and TRBJ2-3; TRBD2 aligns across 14 bases. The CDR3 is made up of 18 amino acids. V lost 3 bases and J lost 2; bases outside the gene matches: 7. Per germline, CDR1 LNHDA and CDR2 SQIVND (reference sequence). The CDR3 is CASSIPGLAGENTDTQYF. The CDR3 region has the DNA TGTGCCAGTAGTATTCCGGGACTAGCGGGGGAGAACACAGATACGCAGTATTTT.

This chain connects TRBV2 to TRBJ1-1; possible D gene TRBD1, 6 bases. V shed 4 bases and J shed 4 bases, with 10 bases lying between them. The length of the CDR3 is 13 residues. Germline V gene data show CDR1 as SNHLY and CDR2 as FYNNEI. The CDR3 is CASSVARGTEAFF. CDR3 nucleotide sequence: TGTGCCAGCAGTGTCGCCAGGGGCACTGAAGCTTTCTTT.

The chain employs TRBV18 and TRBJ1-1, with 9 bases matching TRBD1. From germline, CDR1 is KGHSH and CDR2 LQKENI. This CDR3 is 14 amino acids long. The V gene end was trimmed by 8 bases and the J gene end by 5 bases; junction bases not matched to a gene: 9. The DNA of the CDR3 is TGTGCCAGCACCACGGGGACAGGGCGTACTGAAGCTTTCTTT. Protein: CASTTGTGRTEAFF.

The J gene is TRBJ1-2, the V gene TRBV4-1; unclear D gene. Looked up from germline, CDR1 is MGHRA and CDR2 is YSYEKL. The CDR3 totals 12 residues. V gave up 5 bases and J gave up 8 bases, with 12 bases separating them. The CDR3 DNA reads TGCGCCAGCAGCTCCGGGTCCGTCGGCTACACCTTC. It yields the protein CASSSGSVGYTF.